This TCR beta chain was captured by sequencing in a study of vaccination effects on CD4 cells after COVID-19. For the study at large: A few convalescent patients gave samples early and late after vaccination. For each well, 1.5 million to 2 million PBMC were cultured with about 10 IU/ml IL-2 and 9.5 to 10 ug/ml peptides. Findings and caveats of the study: For convalescents, most of the spike-reactive clones seen post-vaccine were new vaccine-induced clones. Convalescent patients were scarce in the study, and it lacked early post-infection timepoints.

This clone showed up just a few times. Its antigen is undetermined. Following a roughly eleven-day culture, CD4+ T cells were purified. Infection with SARS-CoV-2 occurred in the person between March and December 2020, and PCR confirmed it. Each participant was given two doses of one vaccine (BNT162b2 or mRNA-1273). Profiled with immunoSEQ multiplex PCR; TCRdb holds only in-frame clones, not every one. The table lists around 50,000 clones, around 80% of them singletons. Germline V gene sequence: CDR1 SGHTS, CDR2 YDEGEE. This CDR3 comprises 17 residues. Deletions cut 1 base from V and 0 bases from J, with 15 bases between.

This sample comprised CD4+ T cells from PBMCs cultured without peptide, obtained after COVID-19 vaccination. V gene TRBV5-8 combines with J gene TRBJ2-3; either TRBD1 or TRBD2 may supply D (7 bases each). The TCR sequence derives from a human donor who had a prior SARS-CoV-2 infection. This chain's CDR3 is CASSLREGASSTDTQYF. CDR3 coding DNA: TGTGCCAGCAGCTTGAGGGAGGGGGCCTCTAGCACAGATACGCAGTATTTT.